This entry lists 2 T cell receptor beta chains sequenced from one sample in a study of cytomegalovirus exposure and HLA in healthy donors. Researchers ran the PCR with 60 Vbeta and 13 Jbeta primers. Assay used: immunoSEQ multiplex PCR; TCRdb lists only in-frame clones, some missing. Recorded for this sample: 100,000 to 150,000 clones. Material: PBMCs. The source is a man aged 18 to 29 in good health and CMV-seronegative.

This chain joins TRBV28 and TRBJ1-5; D possibly corresponds to TRBD1 (6 bases). CDR1 is MDHEN, CDR2 SYDVKM, per germline. There are 17 residues in the CDR3. Trimming stripped 1 base from V and 2 bases from J, with 15 bases between. The CDR3 bases are TGTGCCAGCAGTTTATTGTTGGGGGCTGGGGGCAATCAGCCCCAGCATTTT. Translation gives CASSLLLGAGGNQPQHF.

The J gene is TRBJ2-1, the V gene TRBV30; 10 nucleotides line up with TRBD2. There are 13 residues in the CDR3. With 7 bases clipped from V and 4 bases from J, the junction kept 4 bases outside the gene matches. In germline, CDR1 is GTSNPN, CDR2 SVGIG (reference sequence). The CDR3 protein is CASQAGGYNEQFF. For the CDR3, the DNA is TGTGCCTCCCAAGCGGGGGGGTACAATGAGCAGTTCTTC.